This record looks at one TCR beta chain sequence and its context. Using immunoSEQ multiplex PCR, the repertoire was profiled, and TCRdb retains in-frame clones only, with some absent. The data contain 350,000 to 400,000 clones, roughly 91% of them singletons. V was pared by 3 bases and J by 0 bases, with 12 bases between. The CDR3 extends over 16 amino acids. CDR1 is MDHEN and CDR2 is SYDVKM in the germline V gene. This sample was included in a study of blood T cell repertoires in COVID-19. The chain employs TRBV28 and TRBJ1-5; D may be TRBD1 (6 bases). The clonotype comes from a woman aged 18 to 35 who had recovered from COVID-19. Input material: PBMCs or T cells enriched from blood (not recorded which). CDR3: CASSFMGAVSNQPQHF. The CDR3 DNA follows: TGTGCCAGCAGTTTCATGGGGGCGGTTAGCAATCAGCCCCAGCATTTT.